The present entry profiles one T cell receptor (beta chain) with its context. CDR3 length equals 15 residues. Trimming left V 2 bases short and J 5 bases short, with 16 bases between. Germline-derived CDR1 and CDR2 are MNHNS and SASEGT. Participant-given clinical history determined each cohort assignment. Recovered status applied to Cohort 3 donors who had two consecutive negative PCRs. It also applied to those with clearance or with symptom resolution. These data come from a study of blood T cell repertoires in COVID-19. Overall study context: COVID-19 samples collected from the United States, Italy and Spain covered acute and convalescent phases. The analysed material was cDNA or gDNA that came from T cells, B-cell-depleted T cells, or PBMCs.

Data came from immunoSEQ multiplex PCR; TCRdb stores just in-frame clones and leaves some out. The table has about 220,000 clones, over 65% seen once. The V call is TRBV6-1, the J call TRBJ2-7; tentative D call: TRBD1 (5 bases). This receptor was identified in an older woman who had recovered from COVID-19. The sequenced sample consisted of PBMCs or T cells enriched from blood (not recorded which). CDR3 loop: CASSEQAQGAHEQYF. In nucleotides, the CDR3 is TGTGCCAGCAGTGAACAAGCTCAGGGTGCCCACGAGCAGTACTTC.